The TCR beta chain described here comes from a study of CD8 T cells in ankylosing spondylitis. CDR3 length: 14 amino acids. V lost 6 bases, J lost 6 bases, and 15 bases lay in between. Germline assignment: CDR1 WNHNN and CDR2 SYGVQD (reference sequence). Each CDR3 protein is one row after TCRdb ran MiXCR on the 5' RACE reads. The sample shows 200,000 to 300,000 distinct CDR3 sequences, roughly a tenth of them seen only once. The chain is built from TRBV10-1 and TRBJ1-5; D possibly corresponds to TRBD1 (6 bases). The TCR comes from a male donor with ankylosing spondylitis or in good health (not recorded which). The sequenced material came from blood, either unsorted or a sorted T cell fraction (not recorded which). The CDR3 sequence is CASSSNRAGQPQHF. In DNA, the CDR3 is TGCGCCAGCAGCTCCAACAGGGCCGGTCAGCCCCAGCATTTT.